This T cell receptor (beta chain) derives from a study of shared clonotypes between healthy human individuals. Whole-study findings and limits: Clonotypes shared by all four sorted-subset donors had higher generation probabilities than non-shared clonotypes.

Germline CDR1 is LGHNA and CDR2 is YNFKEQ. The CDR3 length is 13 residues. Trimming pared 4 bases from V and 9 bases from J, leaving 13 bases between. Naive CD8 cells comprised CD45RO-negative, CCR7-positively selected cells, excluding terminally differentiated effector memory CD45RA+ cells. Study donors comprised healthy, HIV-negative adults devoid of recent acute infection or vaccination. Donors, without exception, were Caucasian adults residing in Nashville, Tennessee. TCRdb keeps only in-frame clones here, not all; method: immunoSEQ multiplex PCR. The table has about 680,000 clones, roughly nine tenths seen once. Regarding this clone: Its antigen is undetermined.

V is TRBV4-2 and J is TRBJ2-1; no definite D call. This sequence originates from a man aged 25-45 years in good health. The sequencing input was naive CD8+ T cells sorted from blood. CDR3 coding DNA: TGTGCCAGCAGCCCCGCCCTAGACGGTGAGCAGTTCTTC. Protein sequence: CASSPALDGEQFF.